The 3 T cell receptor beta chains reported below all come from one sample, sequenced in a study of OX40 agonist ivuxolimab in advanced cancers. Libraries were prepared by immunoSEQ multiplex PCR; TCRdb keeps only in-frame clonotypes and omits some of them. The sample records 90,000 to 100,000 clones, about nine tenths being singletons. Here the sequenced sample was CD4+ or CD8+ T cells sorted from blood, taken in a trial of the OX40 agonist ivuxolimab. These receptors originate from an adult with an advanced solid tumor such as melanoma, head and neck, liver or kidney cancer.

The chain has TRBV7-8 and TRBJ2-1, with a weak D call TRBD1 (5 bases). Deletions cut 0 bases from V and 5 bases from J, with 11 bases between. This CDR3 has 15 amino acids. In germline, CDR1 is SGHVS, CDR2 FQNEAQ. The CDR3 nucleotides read TGTGCCAGCAGCTTAGCTCAGGGCTCACACAATGAGCAGTTCTTC. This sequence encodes CASSLAQGSHNEQFF.

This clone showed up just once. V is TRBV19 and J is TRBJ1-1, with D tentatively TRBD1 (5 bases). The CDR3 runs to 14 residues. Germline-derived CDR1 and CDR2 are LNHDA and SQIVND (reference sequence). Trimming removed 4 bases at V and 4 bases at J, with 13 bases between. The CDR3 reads CASSTMTGGTEAFF. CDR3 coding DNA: TGTGCCAGTAGTACAATGACTGGGGGCACTGAAGCTTTCTTT. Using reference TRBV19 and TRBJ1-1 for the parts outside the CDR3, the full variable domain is DGGITQSPKYLFRKEGQNVTLSCEQNLNHDAMYWYRQDPGQGLRLIYYSQIVNDFQKGDIAEGYSVSREKKESFPLTVTSAQKNPTAFYLCASSTMTGGTEAFFGQGTRLTVV.

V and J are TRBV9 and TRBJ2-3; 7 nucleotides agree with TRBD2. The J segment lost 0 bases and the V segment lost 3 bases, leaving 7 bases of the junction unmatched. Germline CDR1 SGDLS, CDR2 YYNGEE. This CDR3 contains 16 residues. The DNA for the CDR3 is TGTGCCAGCAGCGCGGTCGTAGCGGGTAGCACAGATACGCAGTATTTT. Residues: CASSAVVAGSTDTQYF.